The clone carrying this TCR beta chain was recorded once. This specimen comes from a study of breast tumors, draining lymph nodes, adjacent tissues. Trimming shortened V by 3 bases and J by 4 bases, and 10 bases separated the two germline ends. Germline CDR1 is SNHLY and CDR2 is FYNNEI. This CDR3 comprises 14 residues. Each CDR3 protein gets one entry after TCRdb re-called the multiplex PCR reads with MiXCR. Here the sample spans tens of thousands of distinct CDR3 sequences, approximately 40% being singletons. The genes are TRBV2 and TRBJ1-5; D is unclear. The sample comprised breast tumor tissue. The source is a female donor with breast cancer. Some clones in this sample may be carry-over from other donors' samples. The CDR3 spells CASSDLLRNQPQHF. The CDR3 DNA is TGTGCCAGCAGTGATCTGTTGCGAAATCAGCCCCAGCATTTT.